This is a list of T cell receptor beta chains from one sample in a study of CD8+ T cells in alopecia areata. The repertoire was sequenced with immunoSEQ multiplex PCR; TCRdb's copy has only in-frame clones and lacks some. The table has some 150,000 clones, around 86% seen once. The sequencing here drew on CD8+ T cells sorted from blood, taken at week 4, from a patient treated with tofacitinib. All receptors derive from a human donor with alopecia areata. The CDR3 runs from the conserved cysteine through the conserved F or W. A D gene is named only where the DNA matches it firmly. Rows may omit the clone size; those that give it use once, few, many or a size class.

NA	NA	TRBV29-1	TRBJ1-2	TGCAGCTCCGGAGGTTCAGGGGTTCGAGGAGGCTACACCTTC	CSSGGSGVRGGYTF
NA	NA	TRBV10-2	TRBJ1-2	TGCGCCAGCAGCGGACAGCTCTATGGCTACACCTTC	CASSGQLYGYTF
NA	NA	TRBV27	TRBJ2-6	TGTGCCAGCTCTAGCAATTCTGGGGCCAACGTCCTGACTTTC	CASSSNSGANVLTF
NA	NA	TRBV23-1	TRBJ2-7	TGCGCCAGCAGGGAGGGGGCGGTCGAGCAGTACTTC	CASREGAVEQYF
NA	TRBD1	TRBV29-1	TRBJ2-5	TGCAGCGTTGATGGGGGACAGGGGCAGGAGACCCAGTACTTC	CSVDGGQGQETQYF
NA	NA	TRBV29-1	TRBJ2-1	TGCAGCTTCACTCCGAGCTCCTACAATGAGCAGTTCTTC	CSFTPSSYNEQFF
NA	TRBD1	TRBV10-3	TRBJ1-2	TGTGCCATCACCCCGACAGGGGGCAATAACTATGGCTACACCTTC	CAITPTGGNNYGYTF
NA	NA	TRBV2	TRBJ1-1	TGTGCCAGCAGTGGGGGCAGGGCGGACACTGAAGCTTTCTTT	CASSGGRADTEAFF
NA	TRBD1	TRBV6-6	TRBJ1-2	TGTGCCAGCTACTACGGACAGGGCTATGGCTACACCTTC	CASYYGQGYGYTF
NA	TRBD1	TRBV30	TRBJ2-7	TGTGCCTGGACCACGGGACAGACAAGCTCCTACGAGCAGTACTTC	CAWTTGQTSSYEQYF
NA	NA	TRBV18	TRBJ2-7	TGTGCCAGCTCAGAGGGACTCTCCTACGAGCAGTACTTC	CASSEGLSYEQYF
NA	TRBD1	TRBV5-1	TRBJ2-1	TGCGCCAGCAGCAGTCGACAGGGGGCTTACAATGAGCAGTTCTTC	CASSSRQGAYNEQFF
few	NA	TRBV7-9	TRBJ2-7	TGTGCCAGCAGCTTAGGAGGGGGCTACGAGCAGTACTTC	CASSLGGGYEQYF
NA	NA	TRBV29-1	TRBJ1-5	TGCAGCGTCTCCAATGAGGGGGATCAGCCCCAGCATTTT	CSVSNEGDQPQHF
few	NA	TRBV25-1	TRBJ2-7	TGTGCCAGCAGTGAATTGGGCTCCTACGAGCAGTACTTC	CASSELGSYEQYF
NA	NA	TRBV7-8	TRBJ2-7	TGTGCCAGCAGCTTAATTGGAGGATCCGAGCAGTACTTC	CASSLIGGSEQYF
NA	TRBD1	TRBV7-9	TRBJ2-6	TGTGCCAGCAGCCTCACTCGGACAGGGGAAAGGTCTGGGGCCAACGTCCTGACTTTC	CASSLTRTGERSGANVLTF
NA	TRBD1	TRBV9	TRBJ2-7	TGTGCCAGCAGCCACGGACAGGGCAGCTCCTACGAGCAGTACTTC	CASSHGQGSSYEQYF
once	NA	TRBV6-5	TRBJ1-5	TGTGCCAGCAGTTACTCGTTGGCTCAGCCCCAGCATTTT	CASSYSLAQPQHF
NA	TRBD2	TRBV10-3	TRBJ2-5	TGTGCCATCAGCACTAGCGGGGTCCAAGAGACCCAGTACTTC	CAISTSGVQETQYF
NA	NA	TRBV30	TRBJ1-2	TGTGCCTGGAGTGTTAACAACTATGGCTACACCTTC	CAWSVNNYGYTF
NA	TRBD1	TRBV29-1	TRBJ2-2	TGCAGCGTTTACAGGGGTACCGGGGAGCTGTTTTTT	CSVYRGTGELFF
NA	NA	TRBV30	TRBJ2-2	TGTGCCTGGAGTCCGTACCCTTCGTGGGAGCTGTTTTTT	CAWSPYPSWELFF
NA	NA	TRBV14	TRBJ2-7	TGTGCCAGCAGCCAAGTAACGGGATCCTACGAGCAGTACTTC	CASSQVTGSYEQYF
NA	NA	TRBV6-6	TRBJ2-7	TGTGCCAGCAGTCCTCTCGAGTCCTACCAGCAGTACTTC	CASSPLESYQQYF
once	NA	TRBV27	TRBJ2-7	TGTGCCAGCACCTCTGGGGGCTACGAGCAGTACTTC	CASTSGGYEQYF
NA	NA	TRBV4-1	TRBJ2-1	TGCGCCAGCAGCCAGTCTAGCATAGGAATCCCAACCTACAATGAGCAGTTCTTC	CASSQSSIGIPTYNEQFF
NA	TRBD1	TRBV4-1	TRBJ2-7	TGCGCCAGCAGCCAATCACCTGGGACAGACTACGAGCAGTACTTC	CASSQSPGTDYEQYF
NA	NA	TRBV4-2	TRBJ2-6	TGTGCCAGCAGCCAAGAGGGGGTCTCTGGGGCCAACGTCCTGACTTTC	CASSQEGVSGANVLTF
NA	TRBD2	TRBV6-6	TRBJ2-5	TGTGCCAGCAGCGGGGGGCAAGAGACCCAGTACTTC	CASSGGQETQYF
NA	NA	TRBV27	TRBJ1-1	TGTGCCAGCAGTTGGGGGAGTGTGACTGAAGCTTTCTTT	CASSWGSVTEAFF
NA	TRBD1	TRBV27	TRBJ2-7	TGTGCCAGCAGCCCGGGGACAGGGTACCACGAGCAGTACTTC	CASSPGTGYHEQYF
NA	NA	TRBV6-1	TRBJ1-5	TGTGCCAGCACCCGGCGCGGGGGTAGCAATCAGCCCCAGCATTTT	CASTRRGGSNQPQHF
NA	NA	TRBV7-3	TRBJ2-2	TGTGCCAGCAGCTCGGGGGATGGCACCGGGGAGCTGTTTTTT	CASSSGDGTGELFF
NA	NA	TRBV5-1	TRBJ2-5	TGCGCCAGCAGCCCCCTGGGAGAGACCCAGTACTTC	CASSPLGETQYF
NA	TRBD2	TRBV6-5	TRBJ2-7	TGTGCCAGCAGTTACGCGACTAGCGGATACTCCTACGAGCAGTACTTC	CASSYATSGYSYEQYF
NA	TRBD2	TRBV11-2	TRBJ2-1	TGTGCCAGCAGCTTAGATCCGAAACCCCCCGGCGGGAGATTTTTCAATGAGCAGTTCTTC	CASSLDPKPPGGRFFNEQFF
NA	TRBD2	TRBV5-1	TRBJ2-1	TGCGCCAGCAGGCTAGCGGGGGGCTACAATGAGCAGTTCTTC	CASRLAGGYNEQFF
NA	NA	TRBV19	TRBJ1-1	TGTGCCAGTAGTATAGCGGGTTTCATCACTGAAGCTTTCTTT	CASSIAGFITEAFF
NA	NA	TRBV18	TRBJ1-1	TGTGCCAGCTCACTTCCGGGACATGGTACTGAAGCTTTCTTT	CASSLPGHGTEAFF
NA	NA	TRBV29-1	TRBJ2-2	TGCAGCGTTGGGTCAACCGGGGAGCTGTTTTTT	CSVGSTGELFF
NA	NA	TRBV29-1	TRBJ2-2	TGCAGCGTTGGTCAGGCGAACACCGGGGAGCTGTTTTTT	CSVGQANTGELFF
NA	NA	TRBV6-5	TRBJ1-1	TGTGCCAGCAGACAGGGCAACACTGAAGCTTTCTTT	CASRQGNTEAFF
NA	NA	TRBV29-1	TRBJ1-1	TGCAGCGCTGTGGACAGAAGGAACACTGAAGCTTTCTTT	CSAVDRRNTEAFF
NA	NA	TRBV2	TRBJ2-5	TGTGCCACCAACCGGCGGAACCAAGAGACCCAGTACTTC	CATNRRNQETQYF
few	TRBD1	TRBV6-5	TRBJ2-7	TGTGCCAGCAGTGCGGGGACAGGGTCTTATGAGCAGTACTTC	CASSAGTGSYEQYF
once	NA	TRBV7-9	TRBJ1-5	TGTGCCAGCAGCTTAGGTTATGGCAATCAGCCCCAGCATTTT	CASSLGYGNQPQHF
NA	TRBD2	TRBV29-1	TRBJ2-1	TGCAGCGTCCCGGGGGGGGTCTACAATGAGCAGTTCTTC	CSVPGGVYNEQFF
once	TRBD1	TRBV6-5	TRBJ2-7	TGTGCCAGCACTCCTAGGGACAGGGTCGATGAGCAGTACTTC	CASTPRDRVDEQYF
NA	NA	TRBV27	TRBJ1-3	NA	CASSTSGQTSGNTIYF
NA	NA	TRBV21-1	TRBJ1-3	TGTGCCAGCAGCTTCGGGCCCTCGGCCTCTGGAAACACCATATATTTT	CASSFGPSASGNTIYF
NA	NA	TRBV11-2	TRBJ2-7	TGTGCCAGCAGCTTAATTTTCTACGAGCAGTACTTC	CASSLIFYEQYF
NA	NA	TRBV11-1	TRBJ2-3	TGTGCCAGTTGGGACGGCACAGATACGCAGTATTTT	CASWDGTDTQYF
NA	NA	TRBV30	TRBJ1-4	TGTGCCTGGAGTGTGGGCGGAAATGAAAAACTGTTTTTT	CAWSVGGNEKLFF